Below, 3 T cell receptor beta chains from the same sample are listed, as sequenced in a study of early stage breast cancer tumors. TCRdb's copy holds only in-frame clones and misses some; the assay was immunoSEQ multiplex PCR. The sample contains roughly 48,000 clones, 83% of which appear only once. Sequences were obtained from blood. These receptor sequences come from a person aged 50-59 years with breast cancer.

The chain uses TRBV11-3 and TRBJ2-7; no reliable D call. The V gene lost 5 bases and the J gene lost 6 bases, with 20 bases spanning the gap. This CDR3 spans 15 amino acids. The V gene's germline CDR1 is SGHNT and CDR2 YENEEA. CDR3 region: CASSPSYEVGSEQYF. The CDR3 nucleotides read TGTGCCAGCAGCCCCTCTTATGAGGTAGGGTCCGAGCAGTACTTC.

V is TRBV7-2 and J is TRBJ1-3; D might be TRBD1 (5 bases). The CDR3 is made up of 13 amino acids. V gave up 2 bases and J gave up 7 bases, with 9 bases separating them. Germline V gives CDR1 SGHTA, CDR2 FQGNSA. CDR3 loop: CASSLLGTNTIYF. CDR3 nucleotide sequence: TGTGCCAGCAGCTTACTAGGGACCAACACCATATATTTT.

The chain employs TRBV7-8 and TRBJ2-3, with 10 bases fitting TRBD2. The CDR3 sequence is 17 residues long. CDR1 and CDR2 (germline): SGHVS, FQNEAQ. V shed 4 bases and J 0 bases; nucleotides not matched to a gene: 7. The CDR3 loop reads CASSSRTSGTSTDTQYF. CDR3 bases: TGTGCCAGCAGCTCTCGGACTAGCGGAACTAGCACAGATACGCAGTATTTT.